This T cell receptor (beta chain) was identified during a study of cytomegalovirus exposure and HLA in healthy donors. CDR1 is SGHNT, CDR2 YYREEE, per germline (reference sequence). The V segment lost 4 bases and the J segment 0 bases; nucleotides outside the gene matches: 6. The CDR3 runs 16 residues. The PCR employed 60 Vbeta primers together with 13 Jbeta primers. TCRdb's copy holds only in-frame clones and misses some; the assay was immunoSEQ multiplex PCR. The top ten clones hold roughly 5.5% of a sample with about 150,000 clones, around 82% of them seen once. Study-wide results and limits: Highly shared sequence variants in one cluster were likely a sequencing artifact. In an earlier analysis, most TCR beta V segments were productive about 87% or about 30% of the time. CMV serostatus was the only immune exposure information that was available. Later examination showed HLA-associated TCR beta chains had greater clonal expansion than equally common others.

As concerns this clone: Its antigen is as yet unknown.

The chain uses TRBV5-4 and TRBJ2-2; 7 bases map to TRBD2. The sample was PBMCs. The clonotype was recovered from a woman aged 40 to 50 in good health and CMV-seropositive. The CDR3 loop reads CASSQLGGANTGELFF. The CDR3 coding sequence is TGTGCCAGCAGCCAATTGGGGGGGGCGAACACCGGGGAGCTGTTTTTT.